What follows are 9 T cell receptor beta chains derived from one specimen sequenced in a study of cytomegalovirus exposure and HLA in healthy donors. It was with 60 Vbeta and 13 Jbeta primers that the PCR ran. Profiling relied on immunoSEQ multiplex PCR, and the TCRdb table lists in-frame clones only, not all of them. This sample has around 70,000 clones, with under 85% found just once. The sequencing sample was made of PBMCs. The receptor source for this set is a woman in her 40s in good health and CMV-seropositive.

This chain uses TRBV27 with TRBJ1-5; D is unclear. V gave up 2 bases and J gave up 3 bases, with 8 bases separating them. CDR1 MNHEY and CDR2 SMNVEV come from the germline V gene (reference sequence). The CDR3 sequence is 14 residues long. CDR3 residues: CASSLTAVNQPQHF. The DNA for the CDR3 is TGTGCCAGCAGTTTAACGGCGGTCAATCAGCCCCAGCATTTT.

The chain is built from TRBV18 and TRBJ2-1; D unclear. CDR3 length: 14 residues. Germline CDR1 and CDR2: KGHSH and LQKENI. V was clipped by 0 bases and J by 9 bases, with 12 bases between them. Written as DNA, the CDR3 is TGTGCCAGCTCACCACCGGCGACGGGTAGTGAGCAGTTCTTC. Translated: CASSPPATGSEQFF. The whole variable domain, remainder taken from reference TRBV18 and TRBJ2-1, is NAGVMQNPRHLVRRRGQEARLRCSPMKGHSHVYWYRQLPEEGLKFMVYLQKENIIDESGMPKERFSAEFPKEGPSILRIQQVVRGDSAAYFCASSPPATGSEQFFGPGTRLTVL.

J is TRBJ2-2 and V is TRBV15; TRBD2 aligns across 9 bases. The V gene end was trimmed by 0 bases and the J gene end by 7 bases; junction bases not matched to a gene: 6. CDR3 size: 16 residues. Germline values: CDR1 LNHNV, CDR2 YYDKDF (reference sequence). DNA for the CDR3: TGTGCCACCAGCAGAGAGGGCGGGGGGGCGAGCGGGGAGCTGTTTTTT. Translated, it gives CATSREGGGASGELFF.

The CDR3 reads CSVSVTVNTEAFF. DNA of the CDR3: TGCAGCGTTTCCGTGACAGTGAACACTGAAGCTTTCTTT. V gene TRBV29-1 combines with J gene TRBJ1-1, with D possibly matching TRBD1 (5 bases). The length of the CDR3 is 13 residues. Trimming pared 5 bases from V and 0 bases from J, leaving 10 bases between. Germline-derived CDR1 and CDR2 are SQVTM and ANQGSEA.

Comment on this clone: The same CDR3 can be traced to other DNA sequences in this sample. The rearrangement links TRBV19 to TRBJ2-5; 9 bases match TRBD2. With V trimmed by 1 base and J by 5 bases, 2 bases remained unmatched. Germline values: CDR1 LNHDA, CDR2 SQIVND (reference sequence). CDR3 length: 14 residues. CDR3 coding DNA: TGTGCCAGTAGTATAGTAGCGGGGGAGGAGACCCAGTACTTC. Encoded protein: CASSIVAGEETQYF.

This rearrangement joins TRBV6-4 to TRBJ2-2; TRBD1 might be the D (6 bases). The V end lost 2 bases, the J end lost 0 bases, and 7 bases lay between the germline ends. Germline V gene sequence: CDR1 MRHNA, CDR2 SNTAGT. This CDR3 region has 15 residues. CDR3 amino acids: CASSDTGSNTGELFF. The CDR3 nucleotides read TGTGCCAGCAGTGACACAGGGTCGAACACCGGGGAGCTGTTTTTT.

This clone was seen a handful of times. This chain joins TRBV30 and TRBJ1-1; 7 bases are shared with TRBD1. From germline, CDR1 is GTSNPN and CDR2 SVGIG (reference sequence). The CDR3 is made up of 13 amino acids. V lost 4 bases to trimming and J lost 7 bases; unmatched junction nucleotides: 9. The CDR3 region has the DNA TGTGCCTGGACAGGACAGGTCCGGGGTGAAGCTTTCTTT. It codes for CAWTGQVRGEAFF.

This clone was picked up a small number of times. The chain employs TRBV19 and TRBJ1-2; D not certain. Germline V lookup: CDR1 LNHDA, CDR2 SQIVND (reference sequence). This CDR3 has 14 amino acids. Trimming cost V 5 bases and J 8 bases, with 18 bases left between them. In DNA, the CDR3 is TGTGCCAGTAGTCTCCCCATCTTGGCAGGCGGCTACACCTTC. Protein product: CASSLPILAGGYTF.

The chain couples TRBV19 to TRBJ1-5; 9 bases are a match to TRBD1. Germline V gene sequence: CDR1 LNHDA, CDR2 SQIVND (reference sequence). The CDR3 sequence is 16 residues long. The J segment lost 5 bases and the V segment lost 5 bases, leaving 10 bases of the junction unmatched. The CDR3 spells CASSSGTGGRDQPQHF. CDR3 DNA sequence: TGTGCCAGTAGTTCCGGTACAGGGGGCCGAGATCAGCCCCAGCATTTT. The complete variable domain, with remaining parts taken from reference TRBV19 and TRBJ1-5, reads DGGITQSPKYLFRKEGQNVTLSCEQNLNHDAMYWYRQDPGQGLRLIYYSQIVNDFQKGDIAEGYSVSREKKESFPLTVTSAQKNPTAFYLCASSSGTGGRDQPQHFGDGTRLSIL.